This T cell receptor (beta chain) stems from a study of blood T cell repertoires in COVID-19. Study summary: T cells, B-cell-depleted T cells, or PBMCs supplied cDNA or gDNA.

The data were produced by immunoSEQ multiplex PCR, yet TCRdb's version contains in-frame clones alone and is incomplete. The repertoire consists of 65,000 to 80,000 clones, with 82% occurring once and the leading ten covering 25% to 30%. V shed 11 bases and J shed 6 bases, with 11 bases lying between them. The CDR3 loop spans 11 amino acids. CDR1 and CDR2 (germline): MNHEY, SVGAGI. Sample: peripheral blood. This TCR was recovered from a human donor in a cohort sampled during active COVID-19. V usage is TRBV6-5 and J usage is TRBJ2-1, with D uncertain. CDR3 sequence reads: CAVANGNEQFF. CDR3 nucleotides: TGTGCCGTCGCCAACGGCAATGAGCAGTTCTTC.